These 14 T cell receptor beta chains came from one sample sequenced in a study of identical twins. One entry per CDR3 protein, called by TCRdb with MiXCR from the 5' RACE reads. This table has approximately 700,000 distinct CDR3 sequences, 5.5% to 6.5% appearing once. The sequencing input was naive T cells sorted from blood. Receptors originate from a man between 18 and 29 years old in good health.

The chain recombines TRBV6-1 with TRBJ1-1, with no clear D. Germline V gene data show CDR1 as MNHNS and CDR2 as SASEGT. The CDR3 covers 16 residues. Trimming stripped 7 bases from V and 1 base from J, with 19 bases between. CDR3 residues: CASIPLGGGKNTEAFF. The CDR3 region has the DNA TGTGCCAGCATCCCCCTGGGTGGCGGGAAGAACACTGAAGCTTTCTTT.

The V gene is TRBV6-1, the J gene TRBJ1-5; 9 nucleotides align to TRBD1. CDR1 and CDR2 (germline): MNHNS, SASEGT. Unmatched junction bases numbered 9, after V lost 5 bases and J lost 4 bases. This CDR3 spans 16 amino acids. The chain's CDR3 is CASSTGGSPQNQPQHF. CDR3 sequence (DNA): TGTGCCAGCAGTACAGGGGGCAGCCCCCAAAATCAGCCCCAGCATTTT.

This clonotype was observed at least ten times. This chain connects TRBV29-1 to TRBJ2-3, with no clear D. This CDR3 has 12 residues. V gave up 6 bases and J gave up 5 bases, with 12 bases separating them. Germline lookup yields CDR1 SQVTM and CDR2 ANQGSEA. CDR3: CSVLNVGDTQYF. The CDR3 DNA reads TGCAGCGTCTTAAATGTCGGAGATACGCAGTATTTT.

The rearrangement uses TRBV27 and TRBJ1-5; 7 bases map to TRBD1. This CDR3 has 14 residues. Germline assignment: CDR1 MNHEY and CDR2 SMNVEV (reference sequence). V was pared by 3 bases and J by 6 bases, with 5 bases of the junction left unmatched. The CDR3 DNA sequence: TGTGCCAGCAGTTTCACAGGGGAAGGTCAGCCCCAGCATTTT. Protein: CASSFTGEGQPQHF.

The V call is TRBV7-9, the J call TRBJ2-5; 8 nucleotides align to TRBD1. The CDR3 extends over 14 amino acids. The V segment lost 6 bases and the J segment 5 bases; nucleotides outside the gene matches: 8. Germline-derived CDR1 and CDR2 are SEHNR and FQNEAQ (reference sequence). The CDR3 bases are TGTGCCAGCAGAATTCCAGGGGGCACGGAGACCCAGTACTTC. Amino acid sequence: CASRIPGGTETQYF.

This clonotype has a count of ten or more. The V and J genes are TRBV12-3 or TRBV12-4 and TRBJ2-7, with D perhaps TRBD1 or TRBD2 (5 bases each). V was cut by 5 bases and J by 3 bases, with 14 bases left in between. The CDR3 spans 14 residues. This CDR3 reads CASSQKFGGYEQYF. Here the CDR3 DNA reads TGTGCCAGCAGTCAGAAGTTTGGGGGCTACGAGCAGTACTTC.

As for this clonotype: A much larger clone sits a single nucleotide away, making a read error possible. The chain combines TRBV3-1 with TRBJ2-1; unclear D gene. The J call may be faulty, since TRBJ2-7 better matches the DNA end. The germline V gene has CDR1 LGHDT and CDR2 YNNKEL (reference sequence). This CDR3 has 14 amino acids. CDR3 coding DNA: TGTGCCAGCAGCCAAGATCCGGGTTCCAATGAGCAGTACTTC. Protein sequence: CASSQDPGSNEQYF.

This clonotype was seen at least ten times. The chain has TRBV29-1 and TRBJ2-1; TRBD2 agrees at 11 bases. The germline CDR1 and CDR2 sequences are SQVTM and ANQGSEA. The CDR3 consists of 17 residues. V gave up 1 base and J gave up 0 bases; unmatched junction bases: 5. CDR3: CSVEGTSGRGSYNEQFF. The CDR3, as DNA: TGCAGCGTTGAAGGAACTAGCGGGAGAGGCTCCTACAATGAGCAGTTCTTC.

This chain uses TRBV7-2 with TRBJ2-3, with 9 bases lining up with TRBD1. V shed 2 bases, J shed 5 bases, and the junction held 11 bases outside the gene matches. This CDR3 has 17 residues. Germline lookup yields CDR1 SGHTA and CDR2 FQGNSA. The CDR3, as DNA: TGTGCCAGCAGCTTAAGTCTGGGACAGGGTACACAAGATACGCAGTATTTT. This translates into CASSLSLGQGTQDTQYF.

In this sample, this clonotype turned up many times. The V gene is TRBV20-1, the J gene TRBJ2-1; 8 nucleotides align to TRBD1. Germline CDR1 reads DFQATT; CDR2 reads SNEGSKA (reference sequence). With V trimmed by 8 bases and J by 8 bases, 11 bases remained unmatched. The CDR3 consists of 13 residues. The DNA of the CDR3 is TGCAGTCCATGTACGGACAGGGAGCATGAGCAGTTCTTC. It yields the protein CSPCTDREHEQFF.

This clonotype was seen a handful of times. The rearrangement uses TRBV7-2 and TRBJ2-7; D gene ambiguous. Germline V lookup: CDR1 SGHTA, CDR2 FQGNSA. There are 15 residues in the CDR3. Between the trimmed V and J ends, which lost 1 base and 6 bases, there was a span of 16 bases. Written as DNA, the CDR3 is TGTGCCAGCAGCTTAGAGGGCTCTATGGCCGGCGAGCAGTACTTC. It specifies CASSLEGSMAGEQYF.

This clonotype was recorded many times. This chain connects TRBV12-3 or TRBV12-4 to TRBJ2-5, with TRBD2 matching 7 bases. The CDR3 spans 14 residues. The junction had 3 bases not matched to a gene; V was cut back by 4 bases and J by 1 base. Written as DNA, the CDR3 is TGTGCCAGCAGTTCCCTAGCGGCCCAAGAGACCCAGTACTTC. This codes for CASSSLAAQETQYF.

This clonotype was seen at least ten times. The chain uses TRBV2 and TRBJ2-1; D is undetermined. V lost 5 bases, J lost 8 bases, and 10 bases lay in between. The CDR3 has 12 amino acids. Germline V CDR1 and CDR2: SNHLY, FYNNEI. CDR3 DNA: TGTGCCAGCAGTATTTACGTGGATGAGCAGTTCTTC. As protein: CASSIYVDEQFF.

This clonotype was found many times. This chain links TRBV6-1 with TRBJ2-2; D possibly matches TRBD1 or TRBD2 (5 bases each). The CDR3 sequence is 14 residues long. Between the trimmed V and J ends, which lost 11 bases and 2 bases, there was a span of 15 bases. Germline lookup yields CDR1 MNHNS and CDR2 SASEGT. The CDR3 region has the DNA TGTGCCCTACGACCGGGACCTAACACCGGGGAGCTGTTTTTT. This sequence encodes CALRPGPNTGELFF.